Shown below are 8 T cell receptor beta chains from a single sample sequenced in a study of cytomegalovirus exposure and HLA in healthy donors. The PCR contained 60 Vbeta and 13 Jbeta primers. TCRdb keeps only in-frame clones here, not all; method: immunoSEQ multiplex PCR. This table has some 150,000 clones, approximately 79% appearing once. Input material: PBMCs. The source of these receptors is a woman aged 40 to 55 in good health and CMV-seropositive.

The CDR3 reads CATSRGGVNTDTQYF. For the CDR3, the DNA is TGTGCCACTTCACGGGGGGGGGTTAACACAGATACGCAGTATTTT. The chain combines TRBV2 with TRBJ2-3, with 8 bases lining up with TRBD2. Germline V CDR1 and CDR2: SNHLY, FYNNEI. This CDR3 region has 15 residues. V lost 10 bases, J lost 2 bases, and 11 bases stayed unmatched.

The chain recombines TRBV6-1 with TRBJ1-5; a weak D match, TRBD1 (5 bases). The ends were cut back, 2 bases at V and 8 bases at J, with 13 bases in the middle. CDR1 and CDR2 (germline): MNHNS, SASEGT. The length of the CDR3 is 14 residues. The CDR3 sequence: CASSESGGGKPQHF. The CDR3 DNA reads TGTGCCAGCAGTGAAAGCGGGGGAGGGAAGCCCCAGCATTTT.

The gene calls are TRBV5-1 and TRBJ2-1; tentatively, D is TRBD2 (6 bases). V lost 1 base and J lost 8, with 13 bases in between. This CDR3 comprises 14 residues. Germline CDR1 and CDR2: SGHRS and YFSETQ. CDR3 amino acids: CASSLYGSKDEQFF. CDR3 coding DNA: TGCGCCAGCAGCTTGTACGGGAGTAAGGATGAGCAGTTCTTC.

The V and J genes are TRBV18 and TRBJ1-5; 7 bases map to TRBD1. The germline V gene encodes CDR1 KGHSH and CDR2 LQKENI. V shed 3 bases and J 5 bases; nucleotides not matched to a gene: 10. The CDR3 totals 16 residues. The DNA for the CDR3 is TGTGCCAGCTCACCGACCGAGACAGGGAACGATCAGCCCCAGCATTTT. This gives the protein CASSPTETGNDQPQHF. Filled out from reference TRBV18 and TRBJ1-5, the complete variable domain reads NAGVMQNPRHLVRRRGQEARLRCSPMKGHSHVYWYRQLPEEGLKFMVYLQKENIIDESGMPKERFSAEFPKEGPSILRIQQVVRGDSAAYFCASSPTETGNDQPQHFGDGTRLSIL.

This clone was observed once. The chain has TRBV7-9 and TRBJ1-3; the D is unclear. This CDR3 has 15 residues. Trimming pared 2 bases from V and 1 base from J, leaving 9 bases between. Germline V gene data show CDR1 as SEHNR and CDR2 as FQNEAQ (reference sequence). CDR3 sequence: CASSLQEISGNTIYF. CDR3 bases: TGTGCCAGCAGCTTACAGGAAATATCTGGAAACACCATATATTTT.

This rearrangement joins TRBV13 to TRBJ2-3; D may be TRBD2 (5 bases). CDR1 PRHDT and CDR2 FYEKMQ come from the germline V gene (reference sequence). Trimming pared 3 bases from V and 9 bases from J, leaving 13 bases between. The CDR3 is 13 amino acids. CDR3 sequence reads: CASSLVQDSTQYF. The CDR3 DNA is TGTGCCAGCAGCTTGGTTCAGGACTCGACGCAGTATTTT.

The chain joins TRBV7-9 to TRBJ2-5; the match to TRBD2 covers 7 bases. The trim removed 3 bases at V and 3 bases at J, leaving 7 bases unmatched. The CDR3 has 15 amino acids. From germline, CDR1 is SEHNR and CDR2 FQNEAQ (reference sequence). Here the CDR3 reads CASSFPSGLEETQYF. The CDR3 bases are TGTGCCAGCAGCTTCCCTAGCGGTTTGGAAGAGACCCAGTACTTC.

The gene calls are TRBV5-6 and TRBJ2-7; D gene uncertain. Between the trimmed V and J ends, which lost 0 bases and 2 bases, there was a span of 9 bases. The germline CDR1 and CDR2 sequences are SGHDT and YYEEEE. The CDR3 extends over 14 amino acids. This CDR3 is CASSLVTGAYEQYF. The CDR3 coding sequence is TGTGCCAGCAGCTTGGTTACCGGTGCCTACGAGCAGTACTTC.